The rows below give T cell receptor beta chains drawn from one sample of a study of T cells in localized non-small cell lung cancer. Measured with immunoSEQ multiplex PCR; TCRdb has only the in-frame clones, and not every one. The sample includes about 24,000 clones, 84% seen only once; the top ten take nearly 5%. The starting material was PBMCs, obtained before any cancer treatment. Source of these receptors: a man between 40 and 70 years old with stage II lung adenocarcinoma. The CDR3 runs from the conserved cysteine through the conserved F or W. Each record gives: V gene, clone size, D gene, J gene, CDR3 protein, CDR3 DNA. A D gene is named only where the DNA matches it firmly. Where a row states a size, it is once, few, many or the class of an expanded clone; other rows omit it.

v_gene: TRBV12-5; abundance: -; d_gene: -; j_gene: TRBJ1-1; CDR3aa: CASGQISRAEAFF; CDR3nt: TGTGCTAGTGGTCAAATTTCAAGGGCTGAAGCTTTCTTT
v_gene: TRBV21-1; abundance: -; d_gene: -; j_gene: TRBJ2-2; CDR3aa: CASYTGELFF; CDR3nt: TGTGCCAGCTACACCGGGGAGCTGTTTTTT
v_gene: TRBV18; abundance: -; d_gene: TRBD1; j_gene: TRBJ2-5; CDR3aa: CASSPWPGGTQETQYF; CDR3nt: TGTGCCAGCTCACCCTGGCCAGGGGGCACCCAAGAGACCCAGTACTTC
v_gene: TRBV11-2; abundance: -; d_gene: -; j_gene: TRBJ2-7; CDR3aa: CASKGGDTYEQYF; CDR3nt: TGTGCCAGCAAGGGCGGGGACACCTACGAGCAGTACTTC
v_gene: TRBV5-1; abundance: -; d_gene: -; j_gene: TRBJ1-1; CDR3aa: CASSLIVNTEAFF; CDR3nt: TGCGCCAGCAGCTTGATCGTGAACACTGAAGCTTTCTTT
v_gene: TRBV6-4; abundance: -; d_gene: -; j_gene: TRBJ2-3; CDR3aa: CASSVQASSTDTQYF; CDR3nt: TGTGCCAGCAGTGTACAGGCCTCTAGCACAGATACGCAGTATTTT
v_gene: TRBV29-1; abundance: -; d_gene: -; j_gene: TRBJ1-2; CDR3aa: CSVDRDGAGYTF; CDR3nt: TGCAGCGTTGACAGGGATGGGGCTGGCTACACCTTC
v_gene: TRBV30; abundance: -; d_gene: -; j_gene: TRBJ2-3; CDR3aa: CAWSGSGALTQYF; CDR3nt: TGTGCCTGGAGCGGCTCCGGGGCTTTAACGCAGTATTTT
v_gene: TRBV19; abundance: -; d_gene: -; j_gene: TRBJ1-3; CDR3aa: CASTEMGHSSGNTIYF; CDR3nt: TGTGCCAGTACCGAAATGGGGCATTCCTCTGGAAACACCATATATTTT
v_gene: TRBV5-1; abundance: -; d_gene: -; j_gene: TRBJ2-3; CDR3aa: CASSLGDAVGTDTQYF; CDR3nt: TGCGCCAGCAGCTTGGGGGACGCCGTAGGCACAGATACGCAGTATTTT
v_gene: TRBV6-5; abundance: -; d_gene: TRBD1; j_gene: TRBJ1-1; CDR3aa: CASSRDRGRAFF; CDR3nt: TGTGCCAGCAGTCGAGACAGGGGGCGAGCTTTCTTT
v_gene: TRBV7-2; abundance: -; d_gene: TRBD1; j_gene: TRBJ1-1; CDR3aa: CASSFGTGGTEAFF; CDR3nt: TGTGCCAGCAGCTTTGGGACAGGGGGCACTGAAGCTTTCTTT
v_gene: TRBV7-2; abundance: -; d_gene: -; j_gene: TRBJ2-5; CDR3aa: CASSPLGAQYF; CDR3nt: TGTGCCAGCAGCCCCCTTGGGGCCCAGTACTTC
v_gene: TRBV4-2; abundance: -; d_gene: -; j_gene: TRBJ2-6; CDR3aa: CASSQVAGGAGANVLTF; CDR3nt: TGTGCCAGCAGCCAAGTTGCTGGCGGGGCTGGGGCCAACGTCCTGACTTTC
v_gene: TRBV7-8; abundance: once; d_gene: -; j_gene: TRBJ2-5; CDR3aa: CASSLDSLVRQETQYF; CDR3nt: TGTGCCAGCAGCTTAGATAGCCTAGTACGCCAAGAGACCCAGTACTTC
v_gene: TRBV15; abundance: -; d_gene: TRBD1; j_gene: TRBJ1-4; CDR3aa: CATSTRTGSREKLFF; CDR3nt: TGTGCCACCAGCACCCGGACAGGAAGCCGTGAAAAACTGTTTTTT
v_gene: TRBV18; abundance: few; d_gene: -; j_gene: TRBJ1-4; CDR3aa: CASSSNRREKLFF; CDR3nt: TGTGCCAGCTCCTCTAATCGGAGGGAAAAACTGTTTTTT
v_gene: TRBV30; abundance: few; d_gene: -; j_gene: TRBJ2-1; CDR3aa: CAWSGFSGHTKGPYNEQFF; CDR3nt: TGTGCCTGGAGTGGTTTCAGCGGGCACACCAAGGGGCCCTACAATGAGCAGTTCTTC
v_gene: TRBV18; abundance: -; d_gene: -; j_gene: TRBJ1-1; CDR3aa: CASSAGNFNTEAFF; CDR3nt: TGTGCCAGCTCTGCCGGGAACTTTAACACTGAAGCTTTCTTT
v_gene: TRBV2; abundance: -; d_gene: -; j_gene: TRBJ2-2; CDR3aa: CASSEGTGELFF; CDR3nt: TGTGCCAGCAGTGAAGGGACCGGGGAGCTGTTTTTT
v_gene: TRBV9; abundance: -; d_gene: TRBD2; j_gene: TRBJ2-3; CDR3aa: CASSDLAGLVGDTQYF; CDR3nt: TGTGCCAGCAGCGACCTAGCGGGCCTTGTGGGGGATACGCAGTATTTT
v_gene: TRBV28; abundance: -; d_gene: TRBD2; j_gene: TRBJ2-3; CDR3aa: CASSLAGLGLAGSTQYF; CDR3nt: TGTGCCAGCAGTCTAGCTGGCCTGGGACTAGCGGGTTCGACGCAGTATTTT
v_gene: TRBV7-2; abundance: -; d_gene: -; j_gene: TRBJ2-1; CDR3aa: CASSLKAGTFNEQFF; CDR3nt: TGTGCCAGCAGCTTAAAGGCAGGGACCTTCAATGAGCAGTTCTTC
v_gene: TRBV11-2; abundance: -; d_gene: -; j_gene: TRBJ2-1; CDR3aa: CASTSGPRGYEQFF; CDR3nt: TGTGCCAGCACCTCGGGACCCCGAGGCTATGAGCAGTTCTTC
v_gene: TRBV13; abundance: few; d_gene: TRBD1; j_gene: TRBJ1-2; CDR3aa: CASSESRTGVVGYTF; CDR3nt: TGTGCCAGCAGCGAAAGCCGGACAGGGGTCGTTGGCTACACCTTC
v_gene: TRBV5-1; abundance: -; d_gene: -; j_gene: TRBJ1-1; CDR3aa: CASSLVNTEAFF; CDR3nt: TGCGCCAGCAGCTTAGTGAACACTGAAGCTTTCTTT
v_gene: TRBV2; abundance: -; d_gene: -; j_gene: TRBJ1-4; CDR3aa: CASTGTSNEKLFF; CDR3nt: TGTGCCAGCACAGGGACCAGTAATGAAAAACTGTTTTTT
v_gene: TRBV30; abundance: -; d_gene: -; j_gene: TRBJ2-6; CDR3aa: CAWSPGAISGANVLTF; CDR3nt: TGTGCCTGGAGTCCAGGGGCCATTTCTGGGGCCAACGTCCTGACTTTC
v_gene: TRBV18; abundance: -; d_gene: TRBD1; j_gene: TRBJ2-2; CDR3aa: CASSTGQGENTGELFF; CDR3nt: TGTGCCAGCTCAACAGGACAGGGGGAGAACACCGGGGAGCTGTTTTTT
v_gene: TRBV6-1; abundance: -; d_gene: -; j_gene: TRBJ2-5; CDR3aa: CASIGRGTTGETQYF; CDR3nt: TGTGCCAGCATTGGGCGGGGAACCACGGGAGAGACCCAGTACTTC
v_gene: TRBV4-2; abundance: few; d_gene: -; j_gene: TRBJ1-2; CDR3aa: CASSTTQGNYGYTF; CDR3nt: TGTGCCAGCAGCACGACTCAGGGAAACTATGGCTACACCTTC
v_gene: TRBV15; abundance: few; d_gene: -; j_gene: TRBJ1-1; CDR3aa: CATSQGSNTEAFF; CDR3nt: TGTGCCACCAGCCAGGGGTCTAACACTGAAGCTTTCTTT
v_gene: TRBV7-2; abundance: -; d_gene: TRBD2; j_gene: TRBJ2-7; CDR3aa: CASSLTAGEAYEQYF; CDR3nt: TGTGCCAGCAGCTTAACAGCGGGGGAAGCCTACGAGCAGTACTTC
v_gene: TRBV20-1; abundance: few; d_gene: TRBD1; j_gene: TRBJ1-1; CDR3aa: CSASWDREAFF; CDR3nt: TGCAGTGCTAGTTGGGACAGGGAAGCTTTCTTT
v_gene: TRBV30; abundance: -; d_gene: -; j_gene: TRBJ2-1; CDR3aa: CAWSVMRRTVSSYNEQFF; CDR3nt: TGTGCCTGGAGTGTAATGAGGCGGACGGTGAGCTCCTACAATGAGCAGTTCTTC
v_gene: TRBV30; abundance: -; d_gene: -; j_gene: TRBJ1-2; CDR3aa: CAWGEEWGGRGYTF; CDR3nt: TGTGCCTGGGGTGAGGAGTGGGGGGGCAGAGGCTACACCTTC
v_gene: TRBV10-3; abundance: once; d_gene: TRBD2; j_gene: TRBJ2-1; CDR3aa: CAIGGTSGLGFEQFF; CDR3nt: TGTGCCATCGGGGGGACTAGCGGGCTGGGATTTGAGCAGTTCTTC
v_gene: TRBV19; abundance: -; d_gene: -; j_gene: TRBJ1-1; CDR3aa: CASSLQGMGVTEAFF; CDR3nt: TGTGCCAGTAGTCTCCAGGGGATGGGGGTAACTGAAGCTTTCTTT
v_gene: TRBV7-2; abundance: -; d_gene: TRBD2; j_gene: TRBJ2-7; CDR3aa: CASSTGLAGAYEQYF; CDR3nt: TGTGCCAGCAGTACCGGACTAGCGGGAGCCTACGAGCAGTACTTC
v_gene: TRBV30; abundance: few; d_gene: TRBD1; j_gene: TRBJ1-1; CDR3aa: CAWRQGRITEAFF; CDR3nt: TGTGCCTGGAGACAGGGGAGGATCACTGAAGCTTTCTTT
v_gene: TRBV27; abundance: -; d_gene: -; j_gene: TRBJ1-2; CDR3aa: CASSFTKGVVYGYTF; CDR3nt: TGTGCCAGCAGCTTCACGAAGGGGGTTGTCTATGGCTACACCTTC
v_gene: TRBV6-5; abundance: -; d_gene: TRBD1; j_gene: TRBJ1-5; CDR3aa: CASSPGTGSNQPQHF; CDR3nt: TGTGCCAGCAGTCCCGGGACAGGAAGCAATCAGCCCCAGCATTTT
v_gene: TRBV7-9; abundance: -; d_gene: TRBD1; j_gene: TRBJ2-3; CDR3aa: CASSSWTGISTDTQYF; CDR3nt: TGTGCCAGCAGCTCCTGGACAGGGATAAGCACAGATACGCAGTATTTT
v_gene: TRBV28; abundance: few; d_gene: -; j_gene: TRBJ1-2; CDR3aa: CASSLEGNPYGYTF; CDR3nt: TGTGCCAGCAGTTTAGAAGGGAACCCCTATGGCTACACCTTC
v_gene: TRBV18; abundance: -; d_gene: -; j_gene: TRBJ1-1; CDR3aa: CASSPSTGRLTEAFF; CDR3nt: TGTGCCAGCTCACCATCAACAGGGAGGCTCACTGAAGCTTTCTTT
v_gene: TRBV25-1; abundance: -; d_gene: TRBD2; j_gene: TRBJ2-3; CDR3aa: CASSGIAGENADTQYF; CDR3nt: TGTGCCAGCAGTGGTATAGCGGGAGAGAACGCAGATACGCAGTATTTT
v_gene: TRBV18; abundance: -; d_gene: -; j_gene: TRBJ2-5; CDR3aa: CASSPSEDQYF; CDR3nt: TGTGCCAGCTCCCCGTCCGAGGACCAGTACTTC
v_gene: TRBV4-2; abundance: -; d_gene: -; j_gene: TRBJ2-2; CDR3aa: CASSQGTGAEGGELFF; CDR3nt: TGTGCCAGCAGCCAAGGAACGGGCGCCGAGGGCGGGGAGCTGTTTTTT
v_gene: TRBV21-1; abundance: -; d_gene: -; j_gene: TRBJ2-4; CDR3aa: CASSKDRPNNGAKNIQYF; CDR3nt: TGTGCCAGCAGCAAAGACCGGCCCAACAACGGAGCCAAAAACATTCAGTACTTC
v_gene: TRBV4-1; abundance: once; d_gene: TRBD2; j_gene: TRBJ2-1; CDR3aa: CASSQTGTSGLNEQFF; CDR3nt: TGCGCCAGCAGCCAGACCGGGACTAGCGGACTAAATGAGCAGTTCTTC
v_gene: TRBV5-5; abundance: -; d_gene: TRBD2; j_gene: TRBJ2-1; CDR3aa: CASGRGTSGNSYNEQFF; CDR3nt: TGTGCCAGCGGGAGGGGGACTAGCGGGAACTCCTACAATGAGCAGTTCTTC
v_gene: TRBV5-1; abundance: -; d_gene: -; j_gene: TRBJ1-5; CDR3aa: CASSLDAGNQPQHF; CDR3nt: TGCGCCAGCAGCTTGGACGCGGGCAATCAGCCCCAGCATTTT
v_gene: TRBV27; abundance: -; d_gene: -; j_gene: TRBJ1-6; CDR3aa: CASSPTTGFLNSPLHF; CDR3nt: TGTGCCAGCAGTCCCACCACAGGGTTTCTTAATTCACCCCTCCACTTT
v_gene: TRBV9; abundance: -; d_gene: TRBD2; j_gene: TRBJ2-7; CDR3aa: CASSVGGSYEQYF; CDR3nt: TGTGCCAGCAGCGTAGGCGGGAGCTACGAGCAGTACTTC